The 20 T cell receptor beta chains listed next were all sequenced from one sample in a study of blood T cell repertoires in COVID-19. Data came from immunoSEQ multiplex PCR; TCRdb stores just in-frame clones and leaves some out. The sample carries 200,000 to 300,000 clones, 84% recorded once. The sample was peripheral blood. These receptors originate from a man in his 60s with acute or convalescent COVID-19.

This clone appeared a few times. The chain recombines TRBV11-2 with TRBJ2-1, with a tentative D call TRBD2 (7 bases). CDR3 size: 15 residues. CDR1 and CDR2 from the germline V gene are SGHAT and FQNNGV. The V and J ends lost 2 bases and 10 bases respectively, with 18 bases between them. The CDR3 loop is CASSLSLGGALEQFF. The CDR3 coding sequence is TGTGCCAGCAGCTTAAGTTTGGGGGGGGCCTTGGAGCAGTTCTTC.

There are a few counts of this clone. The chain links TRBV18 to TRBJ2-5; 10 nucleotides line up with TRBD2. CDR1 and CDR2 (germline): KGHSH, LQKENI. After removal of 2 bases from V and 5 bases from J, the junction contained 2 bases not matched to a gene. The length of the CDR3 is 14 residues. As DNA, the CDR3 is TGTGCCAGCTCACCATCTAGCGGGGGTGAGACCCAGTACTTC. Protein product: CASSPSSGGETQYF. Full variable domain (missing parts from reference TRBV18 and TRBJ2-5): NAGVMQNPRHLVRRRGQEARLRCSPMKGHSHVYWYRQLPEEGLKFMVYLQKENIIDESGMPKERFSAEFPKEGPSILRIQQVVRGDSAAYFCASSPSSGGETQYFGPGTRLLVL.

The J gene is TRBJ2-7, the V gene TRBV29-1; 7 positions agree with TRBD2. The junction had 7 bases not matched to a gene; V was cut back by 7 bases and J by 1 base. The CDR3 is made up of 13 amino acids. CDR1 and CDR2 (germline): SQVTM, ANQGSEA. The CDR3 here is CSALGGNSYEQYF. As DNA, the CDR3 is TGCAGCGCCCTGGGGGGGAATTCCTACGAGCAGTACTTC.

The gene calls are TRBV9 and TRBJ2-1, with TRBD2 matching 11 bases. Germline V gene data show CDR1 as SGDLS and CDR2 as YYNGEE. Trimming at V came to 4 bases and at J to 9 bases, leaving 21 bases not matched to a gene. The CDR3 length is 19 residues. The CDR3 DNA reads as TGTGCCAGCAGCCCTCAACCGGGACATCGACTAGCGGGACAGGGTGAGCAGTTCTTC. Protein sequence: CASSPQPGHRLAGQGEQFF.

The gene calls are TRBV5-1 and TRBJ2-1, with TRBD1 matching over 9 bases. The germline CDR1 and CDR2 sequences are SGHRS and YFSETQ. Unmatched junction bases numbered 5, after V lost 2 bases and J lost 8 bases. The CDR3 has 14 residues. The CDR3 bases are TGCGCCAGCAGCTTCGGGGGACAGGGCCATGAGCAGTTCTTC. Translation: CASSFGGQGHEQFF.

The rearrangement uses TRBV6-2 or TRBV6-3 and TRBJ2-2; 7 bases align to TRBD2. Per the germline V gene, CDR1 is MNHEY and CDR2 is SVGEGT. The CDR3 is 15 residues long. With V trimmed by 0 bases and J by 7 bases, 5 bases remained unmatched. CDR3 nucleotide sequence: TGTGCCAGCAGTTACTCACACGGGGGGAACGGGGAGCTGTTTTTT. It specifies CASSYSHGGNGELFF.

This chain links TRBV13 with TRBJ2-5, with 8 bases that match TRBD1. The ends lost 6 bases at V and 1 base at J; junction bases unmatched: 1. Germline V CDR1 and CDR2: PRHDT, FYEKMQ (reference sequence). The CDR3 extends over 13 amino acids. This CDR3 reads CASSTGGQETQYF. For the CDR3, the DNA is TGTGCCAGCAGTACAGGGGGCCAAGAGACCCAGTACTTC.

The rearrangement uses TRBV6-6 and TRBJ2-5; 14 nucleotides line up with TRBD2. Germline CDR1 reads MNHNY; CDR2 reads SVGAGI (reference sequence). CDR3 length: 14 amino acids. V lost 6 bases to trimming and J lost 3 bases; unmatched junction nucleotides: 0. The CDR3 reads CASRTSGGEETQYF. In nucleotides, the CDR3 is TGTGCCAGCAGGACTAGCGGGGGGGAAGAGACCCAGTACTTC.

The V gene is TRBV9, the J gene TRBJ2-3; TRBD2 matches at 9 bases. Germline V CDR1 and CDR2: SGDLS, YYNGEE. J lost 5 bases, V lost 0 bases, and 13 bases had no gene match. This CDR3 region has 18 residues. The chain's CDR3 is CASSVDGAGGPRLDTQYF. CDR3 sequence (DNA): TGTGCCAGCAGCGTAGATGGTGCGGGAGGGCCACGGTTAGATACGCAGTATTTT.

J is TRBJ2-1 and V is TRBV28; 10 bases map to TRBD2. The CDR3 loop spans 16 amino acids. With 5 bases clipped from V and 2 bases from J, the junction kept 6 bases outside the gene matches. The germline gives CDR1 MDHEN, CDR2 SYDVKM. The CDR3 spells CASSPRTSGTYNEQFF. For the CDR3, the DNA is TGTGCCAGCAGTCCCAGGACTAGCGGAACCTACAATGAGCAGTTCTTC.

This chain uses TRBV9 with TRBJ1-1; 7 bases agree with TRBD1. Germline V gene lookup returns CDR1 SGDLS and CDR2 YYNGEE. The V gene end was trimmed by 4 bases and the J gene end by 5 bases; junction bases not matched to a gene: 8. The CDR3 has 14 amino acids. CDR3 coding DNA: TGTGCCAGCAGCTCCCAGGGGGGAGGTACTGAAGCTTTCTTT. It yields the protein CASSSQGGGTEAFF.

This clone occurred a few times. The gene calls are TRBV7-9 and TRBJ2-7; tentatively, D is TRBD1 (6 bases). The CDR3 extends over 13 amino acids. Trimming removed 5 bases from V and 2 bases from J, with 10 bases in between. Germline CDR1 reads SEHNR; CDR2 reads FQNEAQ (reference sequence). Here the CDR3 DNA reads TGTGCCAGCAGCCGTGGACAGCCCTACGAGCAGTACTTC. Translation: CASSRGQPYEQYF. Full variable domain (missing parts from reference TRBV7-9 and TRBJ2-7): DTGVSQNPRHKITKRGQNVTFRCDPISEHNRLYWYRQTLGQGPEFLTYFQNEAQLEKSRLLSDRFSAERPKGSFSTLEIQRTEQGDSAMYLCASSRGQPYEQYFGPGTRLTVT.

This rearrangement joins TRBV9 to TRBJ2-3; D may be TRBD2 (5 bases). Trimming pared 0 bases from V and 7 bases from J, leaving 12 bases between. CDR1 and CDR2 (germline): SGDLS, YYNGEE. The CDR3 runs to 14 residues. CDR3 nucleotides: TGTGCCAGCAGCGTAGAAATCGGAGGAAATACGCAGTATTTT. It yields the protein CASSVEIGGNTQYF.

This chain uses TRBV7-9 with TRBJ1-1, with unresolved D. The CDR3 length is 10 residues. V lost 9 bases and J lost 6, with 8 bases in between. The germline CDR1 and CDR2 sequences are SEHNR and FQNEAQ (reference sequence). The CDR3 reads CASGGSEAFF. For the CDR3, the DNA is TGTGCCAGTGGAGGCTCTGAAGCTTTCTTT.

This clone was observed once. The chain combines TRBV30 with TRBJ2-5; the D is unclear. V was clipped by 0 bases and J by 5 bases, with 10 bases between them. CDR3 length: 13 residues. Per germline, CDR1 GTSNPN and CDR2 SVGIG (reference sequence). The CDR3 region has the DNA TGTGCCTGGAGTGTACAACAGTTGGAGACCCAGTACTTC. Its translation: CAWSVQQLETQYF.

The chain couples TRBV5-1 to TRBJ2-5, with TRBD2 matching 7 bases. The V and J ends lost 0 bases and 5 bases, in that order; junction bases with no gene match: 10. From germline, CDR1 is SGHRS and CDR2 YFSETQ. The CDR3 totals 16 residues. The chain's CDR3 is CASSLVGEGIGETQYF. In DNA form, the CDR3 reads TGCGCCAGCAGCTTGGTAGGGGAGGGGATCGGCGAGACCCAGTACTTC.

The chain employs TRBV28 and TRBJ1-1; D may be TRBD1 (5 bases). The CDR3 has 19 amino acids. Germline V gene sequence: CDR1 MDHEN, CDR2 SYDVKM. The ends were cut back, 5 bases at V and 0 bases at J, with 25 bases in the middle. CDR3 amino acids: CASSIYNRSTMTMNTEAFF. Written as DNA, the CDR3 is TGTGCCAGCAGTATCTACAACAGGTCCACTATGACCATGAACACTGAAGCTTTCTTT.

The J gene is TRBJ2-3, the V gene TRBV9; 7 bases are a match to TRBD1. V lost 0 bases to trimming and J lost 0 bases; unmatched junction nucleotides: 4. CDR1 and CDR2 from the germline V gene are SGDLS and YYNGEE. CDR3 length: 16 residues. In nucleotides, the CDR3 is TGTGCCAGCAGCGTAGGGGCAGGGGGTAGCACAGATACGCAGTATTTT. Amino acid sequence: CASSVGAGGSTDTQYF.

At least ten counts were recorded for this clone. V gene TRBV5-6 combines with J gene TRBJ1-2; possible D gene TRBD1, 5 bases. Germline assignment: CDR1 SGHDT and CDR2 YYEEEE. The V end lost 4 bases, the J end lost 8 bases, and 12 bases lay between the germline ends. This CDR3 region has 12 residues. The CDR3 loop is CASSAGPGGYTF. The CDR3 nucleotides read TGTGCCAGCAGCGCGGGACCGGGGGGCTACACCTTC.

This clone was recorded only once. The J gene is TRBJ1-3, the V gene TRBV15; possibly TRBD1 for D (6 bases). CDR3 length: 16 amino acids. The germline V and J ends were trimmed by 4 bases and 0 bases, with 13 bases remaining between them. Germline assignment: CDR1 LNHNV and CDR2 YYDKDF (reference sequence). CDR3 sequence (DNA): TGTGCCACCAGCATGAGACAGGTGTCCTCTGGAAACACCATATATTTT. It yields the protein CATSMRQVSSGNTIYF.